This T cell receptor (beta chain) was identified during a study of T cell responses to AZD1222 COVID-19 vaccine. About the research overall: Investigators merged groups given second doses at roughly 4 or roughly 12 weeks.

Overall study findings and caveats: Only after the peak T cell response were repertoires sampled.

The CDR3 covers 15 residues. Germline V gene lookup returns CDR1 SGHRS and CDR2 YFSETQ. The J segment lost 5 bases and the V segment lost 3 bases, leaving 6 bases of the junction unmatched. This clone was observed a few times. As yet, its antigen is unknown. Clones were read by immunoSEQ multiplex PCR, and TCRdb kept only the in-frame ones, dropping some. The sample holds roughly 71,000 clones, 85% seen once. V usage is TRBV5-1 and J usage is TRBJ2-3; 10 positions match TRBD2. This material consisted of peripheral blood, taken on day 0 of AZD1222 vaccination. The receptor comes from an adult in good health. As DNA, the CDR3 is TGCGCCAGCAGCTACAGCGGGGGGGCCCTAGATACGCAGTATTTT. It specifies CASSYSGGALDTQYF.